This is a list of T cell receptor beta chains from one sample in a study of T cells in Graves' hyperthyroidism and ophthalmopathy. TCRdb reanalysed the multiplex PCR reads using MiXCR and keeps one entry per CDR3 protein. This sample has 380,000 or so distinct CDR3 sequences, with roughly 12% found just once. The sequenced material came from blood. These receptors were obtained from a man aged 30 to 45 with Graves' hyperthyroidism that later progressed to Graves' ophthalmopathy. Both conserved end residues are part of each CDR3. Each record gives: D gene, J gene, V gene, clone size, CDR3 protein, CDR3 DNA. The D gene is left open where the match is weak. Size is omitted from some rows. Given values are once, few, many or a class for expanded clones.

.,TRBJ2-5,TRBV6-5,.,CASSYNGQFKETQYF,TGTGCCAGCAGTTACAACGGACAGTTTAAAGAGACCCAGTACTTC
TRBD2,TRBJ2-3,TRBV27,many,CASSPSGGGSRTDTQYF,TGTGCCAGCAGTCCTAGCGGGGGGGGCAGTAGGACAGATACGCAGTATTTT
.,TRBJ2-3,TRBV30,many,CAWIRGSDTQYF,TGTGCCTGGATTCGGGGGTCAGATACGCAGTATTTT
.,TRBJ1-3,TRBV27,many,CASSLVGPGNTIYF,TGTGCCAGCAGTTTAGTAGGTCCTGGAAACACCATATATTTT
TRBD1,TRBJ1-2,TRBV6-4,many,CASSAMDRRRLYYGYTF,TGTGCCAGCAGTGCCATGGACAGGCGCCGCCTTTACTATGGCTACACCTTC
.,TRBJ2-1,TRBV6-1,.,CASRAEALNYNEQFF,TGTGCCAGCAGAGCAGAAGCGCTCAACTACAATGAGCAGTTCTTC
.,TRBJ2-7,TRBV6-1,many,CASSRRHRPSYEQYF,TGTGCCAGCAGTCGCCGACACCGTCCCTCCTACGAGCAGTACTTC
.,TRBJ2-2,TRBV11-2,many,CASSLDSSGELFF,TGTGCCAGCAGCTTAGATTCGTCCGGGGAGCTGTTTTTT
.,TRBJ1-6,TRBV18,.,CASSPLKARQTYNSPLHF,TGTGCCAGCTCACCACTAAAGGCCAGACAGACATATAATTCACCCCTCCACTTT
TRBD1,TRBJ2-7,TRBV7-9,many,CASSLGGTVGIPTYEQYF,TGTGCCAGCAGCTTAGGGGGGACAGTCGGTATTCCAACCTACGAGCAGTACTTC
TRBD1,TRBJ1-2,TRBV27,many,CASSHKGQVSGYTF,TGTGCCAGCAGCCATAAAGGACAGGTCAGCGGCTACACCTTC
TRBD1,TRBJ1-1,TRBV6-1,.,CASSPDRGMRTEAFF,TGTGCCAGCAGCCCTGACAGGGGGATGAGGACTGAAGCTTTCTTT
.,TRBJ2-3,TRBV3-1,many,CASSQEGSTDTQYF,TGTGCCAGCAGCCAAGAGGGCAGCACAGATACGCAGTATTTT
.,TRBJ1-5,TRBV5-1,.,CASSPDPNQPQHF,TGCGCCAGCAGCCCGGACCCCAATCAGCCCCAGCATTTT
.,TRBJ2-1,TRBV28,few,CASSSREQFF,TGTGCCAGCAGTTCCAGAGAGCAGTTCTTC
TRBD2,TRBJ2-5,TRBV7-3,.,CASSSPGLAGGLQETQYF,TGTGCCAGCAGCTCTCCGGGACTAGCGGGGGGGCTACAAGAGACCCAGTACTTC
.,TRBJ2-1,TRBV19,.,CASSRKGSNEQFF,TGTGCCAGTAGCCGAAAGGGAAGCAATGAGCAGTTCTTC
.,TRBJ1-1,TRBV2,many,CASSFGGPGGEAFF,TGTGCCAGCAGTTTTGGGGGGCCCGGTGGTGAAGCTTTCTTT
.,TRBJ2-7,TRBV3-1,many,CASSQEARMQYF,TGTGCCAGCAGCCAAGAGGCCCGGATGCAGTACTTC
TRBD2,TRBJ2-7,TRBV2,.,CTSMEAGDYEQYF,TGTACCAGCATGGAAGCGGGGGACTACGAGCAGTACTTC
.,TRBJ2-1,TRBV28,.,CASRVGRQSSYNEQFF,TGTGCCAGCAGGGTCGGAAGGCAGAGCTCCTACAATGAGCAGTTCTTC
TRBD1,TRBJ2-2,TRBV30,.,CAWTGGYTGELFF,TGTGCCTGGACAGGGGGCTACACCGGGGAGCTGTTTTTT
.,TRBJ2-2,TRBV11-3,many,CASSLREGANTGELFF,TGTGCCAGCAGCTTAAGAGAGGGGGCGAACACCGGGGAGCTGTTTTTT
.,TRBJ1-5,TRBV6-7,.,CASSYSSPAGRNQPQHF,TGTGCCAGCAGTTACTCGTCGCCGGCAGGTCGCAATCAGCCCCAGCATTTT
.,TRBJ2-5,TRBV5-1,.,CASSLAGAKQETQYF,TGCGCCAGCAGCTTGGCCGGGGCCAAGCAAGAGACCCAGTACTTC
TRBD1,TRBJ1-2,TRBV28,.,CASSLGTASYGYTF,TGTGCCAGCAGTTTAGGGACAGCCAGTTATGGCTACACCTTC
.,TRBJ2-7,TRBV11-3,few,CASSFPWGEQYF,TGTGCCAGCAGCTTTCCGTGGGGCGAGCAGTACTTC
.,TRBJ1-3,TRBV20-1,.,CSARLLGSGNTIYF,TGCAGTGCTAGACTTCTGGGGTCTGGAAACACCATATATTTT
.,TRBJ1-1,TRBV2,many,CASSPVRVMNTEAFF,TGTGCCAGCAGCCCGGTGAGGGTCATGAACACTGAAGCTTTCTTT
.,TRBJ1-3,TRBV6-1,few,CASSESGGSGNTIYF,TGTGCCAGCAGTGAAAGCGGGGGATCCGGAAACACCATATATTTT